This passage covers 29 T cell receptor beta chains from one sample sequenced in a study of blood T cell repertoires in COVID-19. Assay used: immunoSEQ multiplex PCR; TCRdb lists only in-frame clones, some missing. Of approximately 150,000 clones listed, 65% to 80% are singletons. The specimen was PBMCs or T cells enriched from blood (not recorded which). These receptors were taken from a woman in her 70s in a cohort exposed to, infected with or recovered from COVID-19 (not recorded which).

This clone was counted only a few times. The DNA for the CDR3 is TGTGCCAGCAGCTGGACCGGGACAGGCCAAGAGACCCAGTACTTC. It is translated as CASSWTGTGQETQYF. V usage is TRBV7-2 and J usage is TRBJ2-5; TRBD1 matches at 8 bases. J was trimmed by 1 base and V by 4 bases; bases with no gene match: 5. This CDR3 is 15 amino acids long. Germline CDR1 reads SGHTA; CDR2 reads FQGNSA.

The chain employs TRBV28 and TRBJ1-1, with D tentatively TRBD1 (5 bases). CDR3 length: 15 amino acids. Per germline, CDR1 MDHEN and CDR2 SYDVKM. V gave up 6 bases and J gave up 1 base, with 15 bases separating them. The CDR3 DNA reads TGTGCCAGCAGCCCAGGAGGGACGTCGAACACTGAAGCTTTCTTT. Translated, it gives CASSPGGTSNTEAFF.

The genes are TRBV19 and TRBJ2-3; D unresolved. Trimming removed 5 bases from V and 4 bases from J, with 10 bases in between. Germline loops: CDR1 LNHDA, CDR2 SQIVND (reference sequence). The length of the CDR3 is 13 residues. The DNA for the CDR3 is TGTGCCAGTAGTCGTCTCCTAGCAGATACGCAGTATTTT. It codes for CASSRLLADTQYF.

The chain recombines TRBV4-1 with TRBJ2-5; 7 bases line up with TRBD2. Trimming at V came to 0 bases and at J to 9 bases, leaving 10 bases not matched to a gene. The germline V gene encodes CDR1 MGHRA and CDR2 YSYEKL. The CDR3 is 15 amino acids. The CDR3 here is CASSQDWARGSPQYF. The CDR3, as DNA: TGCGCCAGCAGCCAAGACTGGGCGCGGGGGTCCCCCCAGTACTTC.

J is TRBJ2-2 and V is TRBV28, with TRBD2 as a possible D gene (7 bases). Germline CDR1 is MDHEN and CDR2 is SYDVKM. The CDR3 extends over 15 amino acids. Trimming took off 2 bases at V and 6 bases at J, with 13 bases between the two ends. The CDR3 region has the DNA TGTGCCAGCAGTTTAAGTTGGGGGGGCTCCGGGGAGCTGTTTTTT. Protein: CASSLSWGGSGELFF. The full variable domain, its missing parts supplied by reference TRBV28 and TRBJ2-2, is DVKVTQSSRYLVKRTGEKVFLECVQDMDHENMFWYRQDPGLGLRLIYFSYDVKMKEKGDIPEGYSVSREKKERFSLILESASTNQTSMYLCASSLSWGGSGELFFGEGSRLTVL.

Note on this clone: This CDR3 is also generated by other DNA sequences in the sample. The CDR3 spells CASSLGAGVGETQYF. In DNA, the CDR3 is TGTGCCAGCAGTTTAGGGGCAGGGGTTGGAGAGACCCAGTACTTC. This rearrangement joins TRBV28 to TRBJ2-5; TRBD1 is a possible D gene (6 bases). The CDR3 contains 15 residues. V was pared by 2 bases and J by 4 bases, with 14 bases between. Germline lookup yields CDR1 MDHEN and CDR2 SYDVKM.

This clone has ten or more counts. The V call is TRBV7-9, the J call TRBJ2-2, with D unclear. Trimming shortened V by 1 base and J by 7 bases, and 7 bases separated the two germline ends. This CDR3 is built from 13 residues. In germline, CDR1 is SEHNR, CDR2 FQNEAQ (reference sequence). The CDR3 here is CASSLEVSGELFF. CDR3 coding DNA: TGTGCCAGCAGCTTAGAAGTCAGCGGGGAGCTGTTTTTT.

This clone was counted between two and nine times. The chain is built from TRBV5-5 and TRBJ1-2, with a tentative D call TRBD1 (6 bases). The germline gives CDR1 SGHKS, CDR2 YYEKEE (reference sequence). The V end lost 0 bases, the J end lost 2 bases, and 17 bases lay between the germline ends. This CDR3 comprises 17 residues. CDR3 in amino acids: CASSLAVAGATNYGYTF. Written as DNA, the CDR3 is TGTGCCAGCAGCTTGGCGGTGGCAGGGGCTACGAACTATGGCTACACCTTC.

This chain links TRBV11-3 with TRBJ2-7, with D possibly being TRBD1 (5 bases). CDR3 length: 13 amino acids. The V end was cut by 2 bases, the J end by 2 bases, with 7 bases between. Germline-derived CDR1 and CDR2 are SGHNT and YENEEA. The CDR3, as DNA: TGTGCCAGCAGCTTAACAGGTACCTACGAGCAGTACTTC. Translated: CASSLTGTYEQYF.

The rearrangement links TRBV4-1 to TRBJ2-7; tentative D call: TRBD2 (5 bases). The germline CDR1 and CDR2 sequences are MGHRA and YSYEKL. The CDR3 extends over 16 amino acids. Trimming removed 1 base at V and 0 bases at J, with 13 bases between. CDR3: CASSQGRARGSYEQYF. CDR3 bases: TGCGCCAGCAGCCAAGGTAGAGCCCGGGGCTCCTACGAGCAGTACTTC.

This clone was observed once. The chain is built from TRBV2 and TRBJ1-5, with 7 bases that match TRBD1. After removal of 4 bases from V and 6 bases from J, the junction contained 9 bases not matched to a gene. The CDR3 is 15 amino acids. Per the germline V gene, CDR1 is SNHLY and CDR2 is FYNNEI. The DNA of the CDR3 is TGTGCCAGCAGTGGACAGGGTCAAAGGACTCAGCCCCAGCATTTT. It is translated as CASSGQGQRTQPQHF.

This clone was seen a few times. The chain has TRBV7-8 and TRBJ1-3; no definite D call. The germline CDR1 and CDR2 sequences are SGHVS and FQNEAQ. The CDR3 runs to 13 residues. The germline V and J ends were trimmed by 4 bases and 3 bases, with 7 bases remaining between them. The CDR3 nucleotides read TGTGCCAGCAGCTCTCAACTTGGAAACACCATATATTTT. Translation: CASSSQLGNTIYF.

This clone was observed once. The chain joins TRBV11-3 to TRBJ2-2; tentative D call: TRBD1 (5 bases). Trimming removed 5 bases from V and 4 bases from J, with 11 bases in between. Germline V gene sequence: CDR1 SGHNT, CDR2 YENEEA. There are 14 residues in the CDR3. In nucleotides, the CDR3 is TGTGCCAGCAGCACTCGGACAAGCACCGGGGAGCTGTTTTTT. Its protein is CASSTRTSTGELFF.

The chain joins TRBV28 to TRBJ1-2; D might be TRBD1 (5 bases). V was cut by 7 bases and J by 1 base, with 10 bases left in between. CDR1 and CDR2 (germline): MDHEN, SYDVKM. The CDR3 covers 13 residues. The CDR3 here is CASTTGYNYGYTF. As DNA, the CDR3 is TGTGCCAGCACTACAGGTTATAACTATGGCTACACCTTC.

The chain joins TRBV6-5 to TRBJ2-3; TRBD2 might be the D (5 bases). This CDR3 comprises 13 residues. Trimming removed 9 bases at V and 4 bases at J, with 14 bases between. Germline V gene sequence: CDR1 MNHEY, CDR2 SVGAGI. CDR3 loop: CASAGVYSDTQYF. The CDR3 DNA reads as TGTGCCAGTGCCGGGGTGTACTCAGATACGCAGTATTTT.

The CDR3 here is CASMMGGQPQHF. CDR3 in DNA: TGTGCCAGTATGATGGGGGGTCAGCCCCAGCATTTT. The V and J genes are TRBV6-1 and TRBJ1-5, with a weak D call TRBD1 (5 bases). The V gene lost 9 bases and the J gene lost 6 bases, with 12 bases spanning the gap. CDR1 and CDR2 from the germline V gene are MNHNS and SASEGT. This CDR3 comprises 12 residues.

CDR3 in DNA: TGTGCCACCAGCAAAGGACAGGGGGCAGATACGCAGTATTTT. It translates to CATSKGQGADTQYF. The V call is TRBV15, the J call TRBJ2-3, with 10 nucleotides matching TRBD1. V lost 4 bases, J lost 4 bases, and 2 bases stayed unmatched. CDR1 and CDR2 (germline): LNHNV, YYDKDF (reference sequence). This CDR3 is built from 14 residues.

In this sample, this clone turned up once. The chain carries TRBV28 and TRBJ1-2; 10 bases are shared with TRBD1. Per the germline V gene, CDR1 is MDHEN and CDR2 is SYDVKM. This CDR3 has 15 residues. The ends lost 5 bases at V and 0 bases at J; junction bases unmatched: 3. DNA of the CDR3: TGTGCCAGCAGTACCGGGACAGGGGCTAACTATGGCTACACCTTC. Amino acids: CASSTGTGANYGYTF.

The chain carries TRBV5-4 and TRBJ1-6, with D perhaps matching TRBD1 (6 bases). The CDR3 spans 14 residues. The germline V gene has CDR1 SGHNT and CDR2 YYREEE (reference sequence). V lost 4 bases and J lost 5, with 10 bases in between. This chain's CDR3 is CASSLDRNNSPLHF. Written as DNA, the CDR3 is TGTGCCAGCAGCCTGGACAGAAATAATTCACCCCTCCACTTT.

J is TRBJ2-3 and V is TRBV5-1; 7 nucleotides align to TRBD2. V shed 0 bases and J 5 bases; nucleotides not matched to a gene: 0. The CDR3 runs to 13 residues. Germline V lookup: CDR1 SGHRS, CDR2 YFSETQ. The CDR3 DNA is TGCGCCAGCAGCTTGGGCGGGAGAGATACGCAGTATTTT. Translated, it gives CASSLGGRDTQYF.

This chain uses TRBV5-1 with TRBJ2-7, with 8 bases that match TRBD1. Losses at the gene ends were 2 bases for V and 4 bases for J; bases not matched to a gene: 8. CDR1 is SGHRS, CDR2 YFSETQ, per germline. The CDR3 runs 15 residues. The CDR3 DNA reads TGCGCCAGCAGCTTCCGGACAGGGACAAAGTACGAGCAGTACTTC. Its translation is CASSFRTGTKYEQYF.

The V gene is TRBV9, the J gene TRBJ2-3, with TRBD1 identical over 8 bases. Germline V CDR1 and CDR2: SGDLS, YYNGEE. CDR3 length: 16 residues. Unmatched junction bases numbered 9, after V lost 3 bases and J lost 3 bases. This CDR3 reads CASSALTGVRTDTQYF. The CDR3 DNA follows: TGTGCCAGCAGCGCACTGACAGGGGTCCGGACAGATACGCAGTATTTT.

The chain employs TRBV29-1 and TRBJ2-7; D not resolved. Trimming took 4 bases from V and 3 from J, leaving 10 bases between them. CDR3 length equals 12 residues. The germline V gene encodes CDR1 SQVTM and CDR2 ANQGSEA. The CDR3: CSVVLQFYEQYF. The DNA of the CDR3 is TGCAGCGTTGTTCTACAGTTCTACGAGCAGTACTTC.

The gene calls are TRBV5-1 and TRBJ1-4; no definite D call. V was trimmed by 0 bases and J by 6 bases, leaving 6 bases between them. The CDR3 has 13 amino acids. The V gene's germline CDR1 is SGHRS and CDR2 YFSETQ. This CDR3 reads CASSLDIYEKLFF. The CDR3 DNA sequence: TGCGCCAGCAGCTTGGACATTTATGAAAAACTGTTTTTT.

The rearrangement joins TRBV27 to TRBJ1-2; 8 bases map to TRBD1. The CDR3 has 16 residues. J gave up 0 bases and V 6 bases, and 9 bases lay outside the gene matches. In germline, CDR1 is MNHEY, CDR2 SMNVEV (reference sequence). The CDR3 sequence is CASRPLGTGPNYGYTF. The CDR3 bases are TGTGCCAGCAGGCCATTGGGGACAGGCCCTAACTATGGCTACACCTTC.

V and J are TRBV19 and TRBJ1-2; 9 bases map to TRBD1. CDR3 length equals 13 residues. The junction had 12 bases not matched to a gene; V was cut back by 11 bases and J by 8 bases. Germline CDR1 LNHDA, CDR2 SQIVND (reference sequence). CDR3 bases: TGTGCCGTAGGGGACAGGGCTTCTTTAGGCTACACCTTC. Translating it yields CAVGDRASLGYTF.

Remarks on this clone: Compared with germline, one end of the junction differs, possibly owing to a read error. The CDR3 loop is CASSLARAASGRITCRSYEQYF. The CDR3 DNA reads TGTGCTAGCAGCTTAGCGAGAGCGGCTAGCGGGAGAATAACGTGTCGCTCCTACGAGCAGTACTTC. This chain connects TRBV7-7 to TRBJ2-7, with 10 positions matching TRBD2. The CDR3 is 22 amino acids. The germline V gene has CDR1 SSHAT and CDR2 FNYEAQ (reference sequence).

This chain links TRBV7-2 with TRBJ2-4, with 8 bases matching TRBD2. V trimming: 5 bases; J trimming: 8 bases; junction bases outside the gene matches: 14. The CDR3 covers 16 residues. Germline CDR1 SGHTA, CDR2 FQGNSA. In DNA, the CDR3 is TGTGCCAGCAGCACACAGGGACTAGGCTACGATCACATTCAGTACTTC. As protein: CASSTQGLGYDHIQYF.

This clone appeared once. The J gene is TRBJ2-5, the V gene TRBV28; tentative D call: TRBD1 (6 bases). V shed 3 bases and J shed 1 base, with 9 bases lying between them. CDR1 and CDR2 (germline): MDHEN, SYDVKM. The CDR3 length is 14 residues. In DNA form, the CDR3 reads TGTGCCAGCAGTTTCAGGACAGCCCAAGAGACCCAGTACTTC. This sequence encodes CASSFRTAQETQYF. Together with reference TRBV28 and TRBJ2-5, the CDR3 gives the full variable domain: DVKVTQSSRYLVKRTGEKVFLECVQDMDHENMFWYRQDPGLGLRLIYFSYDVKMKEKGDIPEGYSVSREKKERFSLILESASTNQTSMYLCASSFRTAQETQYFGPGTRLLVL.